The 14 T cell receptor beta chains reported below all come from one sample, sequenced in a study of a mutant IDH1 vaccine in newly diagnosed glioma (dated by TCRdb to the early 2020s). These receptors lack a known antigen. The time point label of this sample denotes: week 23, last vaccination. Every vaccine dose consisted of 300 ug of a 20-mer mutant IDH1 peptide in Montanide, administered subcutaneously together with topical imiquimod. Libraries came from the immunoSEQ multiplex PCR assay. TCRdb provides this immuneACCESS table in a form limited to in-frame rearrangements. Some clones are lacking; in checked studies, under half of them reflect an unresolved V gene, and why the rest are absent is not known. The sample includes roughly 30,000 clones, with approximately 78% observed a single time. The ten most abundant clones make up about 15% of the sample. The specimen comprised PBMCs, sampled from a glioma patient whose treatment included an IDH1 peptide vaccine. The receptors come from a woman aged 30 to 39 with glioma.

DNA for the CDR3: TGTGCCTGGCAGGGCCGGGATGAAAAACTGTTTTTT. The encoded protein is CAWQGRDEKLFF. V gene TRBV30 combines with J gene TRBJ1-4; tentatively, D is TRBD1 (5 bases). The V gene's germline CDR1 is GTSNPN and CDR2 SVGIG (reference sequence). This CDR3 contains 12 residues. V was pared by 5 bases and J by 6 bases, with 10 bases between.

This sequence joins TRBV25-1 and TRBJ2-7; 7 positions match TRBD1. The CDR3 contains 13 residues. Germline loops: CDR1 MGHDK, CDR2 SYGVNS. Germline trimming cut 5 bases from V and 2 bases from J; bases unmatched to any gene: 3. The CDR3 DNA reads TGTGCCAGCAGTCCCGGACAGGCCTACGAGCAGTACTTC. Protein: CASSPGQAYEQYF.

The CDR3 loop reads CASRLPGLQSQYF. The CDR3 DNA is TGTGCCAGTAGACTCCCGGGCTTACAGTCGCAGTATTTT. The rearrangement joins TRBV19 to TRBJ2-3; D remains ambiguous. The CDR3 sequence is 13 residues long. Germline CDR1 reads LNHDA; CDR2 reads SQIVND (reference sequence). V gave up 6 bases and J gave up 10 bases, with 17 bases separating them.

The V and J genes are TRBV9 and TRBJ1-6; TRBD1 matches 8 bases. Germline V gives CDR1 SGDLS, CDR2 YYNGEE. The CDR3 totals 15 residues. Trimming removed 4 bases from V and 7 bases from J; junction bases left unmatched: 7. CDR3 in amino acids: CASSSRTGRNSPLHF. In nucleotides, the CDR3 is TGTGCCAGCAGCTCCCGGACAGGGAGGAATTCACCCCTCCACTTT.

This clone appeared a few times. V gene TRBV30 combines with J gene TRBJ1-2; D is possibly TRBD1 (6 bases). V gave up 8 bases and J gave up 4 bases, with 20 bases separating them. Germline loops: CDR1 GTSNPN, CDR2 SVGIG (reference sequence). The CDR3 loop spans 14 amino acids. DNA of the CDR3: TGTGCCGGAACGCAGGGGCCATGGGGCTATGGCTACACCTTC. It specifies CAGTQGPWGYGYTF.

The genes are TRBV5-1 and TRBJ1-2; no reliable D call. V lost 2 bases and J 6 bases, leaving 11 bases between the germline ends. The CDR3 runs 13 residues. Per germline, CDR1 SGHRS and CDR2 YFSETQ. Written as DNA, the CDR3 is TGCGCCAGCAGCTTTGGTCCGAGTAATGGCTACACCTTC. This encodes CASSFGPSNGYTF.

The rearrangement joins TRBV4-2 to TRBJ2-7; D gene ambiguous. CDR1 and CDR2 from the germline V gene are LGHNA and YNFKEQ. Between the trimmed V and J ends, which lost 1 base and 1 base, there was a span of 8 bases. The CDR3 extends over 14 amino acids. CDR3 in amino acids: CASSQGMGSYEQYF. CDR3 nucleotide sequence: TGTGCCAGCAGCCAAGGGATGGGTTCCTACGAGCAGTACTTC.

V is TRBV10-3 and J is TRBJ1-3; the D gene is possibly TRBD1 (5 bases). Germline V CDR1 and CDR2: ENHRY, SYGVKD. The CDR3 runs 16 residues. V was shortened by 0 bases and J by 0 bases, with 9 bases between the two germline ends. The CDR3 sequence: CAISESGPNSGNTIYF. CDR3 DNA sequence: TGTGCCATCAGTGAGTCGGGACCGAACTCTGGAAACACCATATATTTT.

The chain employs TRBV5-1 and TRBJ2-7; D is perhaps TRBD2 (5 bases). Between the trimmed V and J ends, which lost 4 bases and 4 bases, there was a span of 12 bases. Per germline, CDR1 SGHRS and CDR2 YFSETQ. This CDR3 is 13 amino acids long. The CDR3 nucleotides read TGCGCCAGCAGCGGTGACTACGCTTACGAGCAGTACTTC. This translates into CASSGDYAYEQYF.

This chain joins TRBV27 and TRBJ2-3; 11 bases align to TRBD2. The CDR3 runs to 17 residues. Germline CDR1 reads MNHEY; CDR2 reads SMNVEV (reference sequence). J was trimmed by 3 bases and V by 2 bases; bases with no gene match: 7. The CDR3 protein is CASSLGIGLAGTDTQYF. The CDR3 DNA reads as TGTGCCAGCAGTTTAGGGATCGGACTAGCGGGTACAGATACGCAGTATTTT.

In regard to this clone: One junction end disagrees with the germline gene, perhaps due to a read error. The chain carries TRBV5-6 and TRBJ1-1; D is ambiguous. Germline CDR1 is SGHDT and CDR2 is YYEEEE. This CDR3 has 11 residues. CDR3 in amino acids: CASSLKTEAFF. CDR3 bases: TGTGCCAGCAGCTTGAAGACTGAAGCTTTCTTT.

V is TRBV4-3 and J is TRBJ1-5; D is ambiguous. This CDR3 has 15 residues. Trimming shortened V by 0 bases and J by 4 bases, and 10 bases separated the two germline ends. The V gene's germline CDR1 is LGHNA and CDR2 YSLEER. Here the CDR3 reads CASSQDGRGNQPQHF. CDR3 bases: TGCGCCAGCAGCCAAGATGGACGGGGTAATCAGCCCCAGCATTTT.

This clone was seen a few times. The chain employs TRBV19 and TRBJ2-3; D call uncertain. With 3 bases removed from V and 5 bases from J, the gap between germline ends came to 15 bases. Germline CDR1 reads LNHDA; CDR2 reads SQIVND (reference sequence). This CDR3 contains 15 residues. CDR3 coding DNA: TGTGCCAGTAGTATTGGCCGAAGCCTAAGAGATACGCAGTATTTT. Translation: CASSIGRSLRDTQYF.

CDR3 amino acids: CASSLAGSLNTEAFF. The DNA of the CDR3 is TGTGCCAGCAGCTTAGCGGGTTCCCTGAACACTGAAGCTTTCTTT. V usage is TRBV7-9 and J usage is TRBJ1-1, with D uncertain. V was pared by 0 bases and J by 0 bases, with 8 bases between. This CDR3 is 15 amino acids long. Germline assignment: CDR1 SEHNR and CDR2 FQNEAQ (reference sequence). Full variable domain (missing parts from reference TRBV7-9 and TRBJ1-1): DTGVSQNPRHKITKRGQNVTFRCDPISEHNRLYWYRQTLGQGPEFLTYFQNEAQLEKSRLLSDRFSAERPKGSFSTLEIQRTEQGDSAMYLCASSLAGSLNTEAFFGQGTRLTVV.